The 19 T cell receptor beta chains given below trace back to one sample, sequenced in a study of blood T cell repertoires in COVID-19. Assay: immunoSEQ multiplex PCR; the TCRdb copy retains only in-frame clones and omits some. The data hold about 280,000 clones, with roughly 85% observed a single time. Sequenced material: peripheral blood. These receptor sequences come from a woman in her sixties or seventies with acute or convalescent COVID-19.

The sample holds one count of this clone. J is TRBJ2-5 and V is TRBV9, with D unresolved. V lost 4 bases and J lost 4, with 8 bases in between. CDR1 is SGDLS, CDR2 YYNGEE, per germline. The CDR3 is 12 amino acids. CDR3 in DNA: TGTGCCAGCAGCAAGTCGGGAGAGACCCAGTACTTC. Protein sequence: CASSKSGETQYF. Variable domain in full (rest from reference TRBV9 and TRBJ2-5): DSGVTQTPKHLITATGQRVTLRCSPRSGDLSVYWYQQSLDQGLQFLIQYYNGEERAKGNILERFSAQQFPDLHSELNLSSLELGDSALYFCASSKSGETQYFGPGTRLLVL.

The chain carries TRBV5-5 and TRBJ1-2; unclear D gene. The CDR3 loop spans 17 amino acids. V was pared by 0 bases and J by 4 bases, with 19 bases between. Germline V gene sequence: CDR1 SGHKS, CDR2 YYEKEE (reference sequence). CDR3 in DNA: TGTGCCAGCAGCTTGGTGGGTCCTGGTGCAGGAGGCTATGGCTACACCTTC. Protein product: CASSLVGPGAGGYGYTF.

The gene calls are TRBV5-4 and TRBJ1-1, with a possible D match to TRBD1 (6 bases). The germline V gene has CDR1 SGHNT and CDR2 YYREEE (reference sequence). This CDR3 is built from 11 residues. V was pared by 3 bases and J by 7 bases, with 7 bases between. The DNA of the CDR3 is TGTGCCAGCAGCTCGACAGGTGAAGCTTTCTTT. As protein: CASSSTGEAFF.

Remarks on this clone: Other DNA variants within this sample encode the same CDR3. Written as DNA, the CDR3 is TGTGCCAGCTCACCGGGACAGGAATCTGAAGCTTTCTTT. It is translated as CASSPGQESEAFF. V and J are TRBV18 and TRBJ1-1; 8 nucleotides line up with TRBD1. Germline lookup yields CDR1 KGHSH and CDR2 LQKENI. The CDR3 has 13 residues. Unmatched junction bases numbered 3, after V lost 3 bases and J lost 6 bases. The whole variable domain, remainder taken from reference TRBV18 and TRBJ1-1, is NAGVMQNPRHLVRRRGQEARLRCSPMKGHSHVYWYRQLPEEGLKFMVYLQKENIIDESGMPKERFSAEFPKEGPSILRIQQVVRGDSAAYFCASSPGQESEAFFGQGTRLTVV.

This chain uses TRBV2 with TRBJ2-2; D is possibly TRBD1 (5 bases). CDR3 size: 13 residues. CDR1 and CDR2 (germline): SNHLY, FYNNEI. V shed 5 bases and J shed 6 bases, with 10 bases lying between them. CDR3 in amino acids: CASSKTAPGELFF. In DNA, the CDR3 is TGTGCCAGCAGTAAGACAGCTCCCGGGGAGCTGTTTTTT.

In its sample, this clone was seen once. The V call is TRBV18, the J call TRBJ2-6; TRBD1 matches at 7 bases. The V gene end was trimmed by 3 bases and the J gene end by 0 bases; junction bases not matched to a gene: 8. The CDR3 covers 18 residues. The germline CDR1 and CDR2 sequences are KGHSH and LQKENI. The CDR3 loop is CASSPIRDRGSGANVLTF. Written as DNA, the CDR3 is TGTGCCAGCTCACCCATCCGGGACAGAGGCTCTGGGGCCAACGTCCTGACTTTC.

The rearrangement joins TRBV3-1 (or the pseudogene TRBV3-2) to TRBJ1-5; D gene ambiguous. Trimming pared 1 base from V and 3 bases from J, leaving 10 bases between. Germline CDR1 reads LGHDT; CDR2 reads YNNKEL (reference sequence). The CDR3 length is 15 residues. This chain's CDR3 is CASSQGNRANQPQHF. The CDR3 nucleotides are TGTGCCAGCAGCCAAGGGAACAGAGCCAATCAGCCCCAGCATTTT.

This chain links TRBV10-2 with TRBJ2-3; 11 nucleotides line up with TRBD2. This CDR3 is 17 amino acids long. Trimming cost V 8 bases and J 4 bases; bases outside gene matches: 14. Germline CDR1 WSHSY, CDR2 SAAADI. The CDR3 here is CASHGSHSSGGADTQYF. The CDR3 DNA sequence: TGCGCCAGCCACGGGTCGCATAGTAGCGGGGGGGCAGATACGCAGTATTTT.

The genes are TRBV2 and TRBJ1-3; TRBD1 might be the D (6 bases). Germline lookup yields CDR1 SNHLY and CDR2 FYNNEI. The CDR3 covers 16 residues. Trimming pared 8 bases from V and 4 bases from J, leaving 21 bases between. The CDR3 loop is CASSGQRGRGGNTIYF. CDR3 DNA sequence: TGTGCCAGCTCCGGTCAGCGGGGGCGAGGAGGAAACACCATATATTTT.

This chain links TRBV12-1 with TRBJ1-5; TRBD1, the table's D call, was not compared with the DNA. TRBV12-1 is an annotated pseudogene. The length of the CDR3 is 15 residues. The CDR3 spells CASGTAFHSNQPQHF. The CDR3 region has the DNA TGTGCCAGCGGTACAGCATTTCATAGCAATCAGCCCCAGCATTTT.

The chain joins TRBV4-1 to TRBJ1-4; TRBD1 is a possible D gene (5 bases). Trimming stripped 3 bases from V and 4 bases from J, with 15 bases between. This CDR3 is built from 16 residues. Germline V gene lookup returns CDR1 MGHRA and CDR2 YSYEKL. CDR3 in DNA: TGCGCCAGCAGCCAGGACCCGACAGCCAGTAATGAAAAACTGTTTTTT. Protein sequence: CASSQDPTASNEKLFF.

The chain is built from TRBV7-8 and TRBJ2-7; 7 positions agree with TRBD2. Per the germline V gene, CDR1 is SGHVS and CDR2 is FQNEAQ. Trimming removed 5 bases from V and 1 base from J; junction bases left unmatched: 8. This CDR3 spans 15 amino acids. The CDR3 sequence: CASSPRLAMSYEQYF. In nucleotides, the CDR3 is TGTGCCAGCAGCCCTCGACTAGCCATGTCCTACGAGCAGTACTTC. The full variable domain, in which reference TRBV7-8 and TRBJ2-7 provide the parts outside the CDR3, is GAGVSQSPRYKVAKRGQDVALRCDPISGHVSLFWYQQALGQGPEFLTYFQNEAQLDKSGLPSDRFFAERPEGSVSTLKIQRTQQEDSAVYLCASSPRLAMSYEQYFGPGTRLTVT.

The chain is built from TRBV12-5 and TRBJ1-5; D is uncertain. Germline CDR1 reads LGHNT; CDR2 reads FRNRAP. The CDR3 has 16 residues. The germline V and J ends were trimmed by 3 bases and 1 base, with 13 bases remaining between them. This chain's CDR3 is CASGLSAGGSNQPQHF. Here the CDR3 DNA reads TGTGCTAGTGGTTTATCGGCGGGCGGAAGCAATCAGCCCCAGCATTTT.

CDR3 in amino acids: CAIGDRGPTGELFF. In DNA, the CDR3 is TGTGCCATCGGGGACAGGGGGCCGACCGGGGAGCTGTTTTTT. V usage is TRBV10-3 and J usage is TRBJ2-2; 12 bases map to TRBD1. The CDR3 runs 14 residues. The V gene's germline CDR1 is ENHRY and CDR2 SYGVKD. After removal of 8 bases from V and 5 bases from J, the junction contained 3 bases not matched to a gene.

The chain employs TRBV24-1 and TRBJ2-2; D gene unclear. From germline, CDR1 is KGHDR and CDR2 SFDVKD. Trimming pared 10 bases from V and 1 base from J, leaving 15 bases between. The CDR3 runs to 15 residues. The chain's CDR3 is CATSIGSLNTGELFF. CDR3 nucleotides: TGTGCCACAAGCATCGGGTCCCTGAACACCGGGGAGCTGTTTTTT.

CDR3 sequence reads: CASSAFRGYEQYF. The CDR3 DNA reads as TGTGCCAGCAGCGCTTTCAGGGGCTACGAGCAGTACTTC. V gene TRBV14 combines with J gene TRBJ2-7; possible D gene TRBD1, 6 bases. V lost 5 bases and J lost 3, with 11 bases in between. The CDR3 length is 13 residues. Germline V CDR1 and CDR2: SGHDN, FVKESK. The complete variable domain, with remaining parts taken from reference TRBV14 and TRBJ2-7, reads EAGVTQFPSHSVIEKGQTVTLRCDPISGHDNLYWYRRVMGKEIKFLLHFVKESKQDESGMPNNRFLAERTGGTYSTLKVQPAELEDSGVYFCASSAFRGYEQYFGPGTRLTVT.

This chain joins TRBV6-1 and TRBJ2-7; 8 bases match TRBD2. This CDR3 comprises 13 residues. The trim removed 3 bases at V and 4 bases at J, leaving 2 bases unmatched. Looked up from germline, CDR1 is MNHNS and CDR2 is SASEGT. The CDR3 is CASSDGGGYEQYF. Here the CDR3 DNA reads TGTGCCAGCAGTGACGGGGGGGGTTACGAGCAGTACTTC.

V is TRBV2 and J is TRBJ2-3; 8 bases line up with TRBD2. The germline V gene has CDR1 SNHLY and CDR2 FYNNEI. The V segment lost 6 bases and the J segment 2 bases; nucleotides outside the gene matches: 10. The CDR3 has 16 amino acids. The CDR3 loop reads CASRGIAGLSTDTQYF. The CDR3 DNA reads as TGTGCCAGCAGGGGTATAGCGGGGCTATCCACAGATACGCAGTATTTT. Full variable domain (missing parts from reference TRBV2 and TRBJ2-3): EPEVTQTPSHQVTQMGQEVILRCVPISNHLYFYWYRQILGQKVEFLVSFYNNEISEKSEIFDDQFSVERPDGSNFTLKIRSTKLEDSAMYFCASRGIAGLSTDTQYFGPGTRLTVL.

The J gene is TRBJ1-1, the V gene TRBV20-1; D remains ambiguous. Trimming left V 6 bases short and J 7 bases short, with 12 bases between. Per germline, CDR1 DFQATT and CDR2 SNEGSKA (reference sequence). This CDR3 comprises 11 residues. CDR3 sequence reads: CSASGFFEAFF. DNA for the CDR3: TGCAGTGCATCAGGATTCTTTGAAGCTTTCTTT.